The 5 T cell receptor beta chains below come from one sample, sequenced in a study of blood T cell repertoires in COVID-19. The data were produced by immunoSEQ multiplex PCR, yet TCRdb's version contains in-frame clones alone and is incomplete. The data show about 240,000 clones, with 86% seen just once and around 3.3% held by the top ten. The source material was PBMCs or T cells enriched from blood (not recorded which). Source of these receptors: a woman between 40 and 50 years old with acute COVID-19.

The gene calls are TRBV19 and TRBJ2-1; 7 bases align to TRBD2. Germline loops: CDR1 LNHDA, CDR2 SQIVND (reference sequence). With 5 bases clipped from V and 2 bases from J, the junction kept 6 bases outside the gene matches. This CDR3 has 15 residues. The CDR3: CASSPQREPYNEQFF. DNA for the CDR3: TGTGCCAGTAGTCCCCAGCGGGAACCCTACAATGAGCAGTTCTTC.

V is TRBV5-1 and J is TRBJ2-2, with TRBD1 identical over 7 bases. Trimming cost V 5 bases and J 2 bases; bases outside gene matches: 6. The CDR3 covers 15 residues. Germline values: CDR1 SGHRS, CDR2 YFSETQ. Here the CDR3 reads CASRSGQLNTGELFF. The CDR3 coding sequence is TGCGCCAGCAGGTCGGGACAGTTAAACACCGGGGAGCTGTTTTTT.

J is TRBJ2-1 and V is TRBV15, with TRBD2 as a possible D gene (6 bases). The CDR3 is 15 residues long. CDR1 is LNHNV and CDR2 is YYDKDF in the germline V gene (reference sequence). V shed 4 bases and J shed 4 bases, with 14 bases lying between them. The DNA of the CDR3 is TGTGCCACCAGCACCTCCCACCGGGAGTACAATGAGCAGTTCTTC. Protein product: CATSTSHREYNEQFF.

This clone was seen a single time. A junction end diverges from the germline sequence, so it may reflect a read error. The chain combines TRBV7-7 with TRBJ2-1; TRBD2 matches at 12 bases. The CDR3 length is 15 residues. Per the germline V gene, CDR1 is SSHAT and CDR2 is FNYEAQ (reference sequence). The CDR3: CASSSTSGSNNEQFF. The CDR3 coding sequence is TGTGCTAGCAGCTCGACTAGCGGGAGCAACAATGAGCAGTTCTTC.

The chain joins TRBV7-8 to TRBJ2-7; a possible D gene is TRBD2 (6 bases). The germline V gene encodes CDR1 SGHVS and CDR2 FQNEAQ. The CDR3 sequence is 14 residues long. The V and J ends lost 5 bases and 7 bases respectively, with 18 bases between them. This CDR3 is CASSRALAVGEQYF. The CDR3 bases are TGTGCCAGCAGCCGAGCACTAGCTGTGGGGGAGCAGTACTTC.